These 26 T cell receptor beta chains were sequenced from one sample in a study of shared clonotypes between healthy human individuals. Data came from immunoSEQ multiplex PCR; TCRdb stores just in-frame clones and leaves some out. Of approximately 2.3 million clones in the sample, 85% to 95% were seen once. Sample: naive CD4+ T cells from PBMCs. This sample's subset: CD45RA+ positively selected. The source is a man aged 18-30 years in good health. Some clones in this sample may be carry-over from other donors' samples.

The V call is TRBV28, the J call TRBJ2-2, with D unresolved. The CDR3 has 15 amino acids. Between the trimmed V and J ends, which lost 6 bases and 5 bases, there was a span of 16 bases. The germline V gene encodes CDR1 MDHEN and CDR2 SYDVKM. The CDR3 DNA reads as TGTGCCAGCAGCCCCCCGGCTTGGGGAACCGGGGAGCTGTTTTTT. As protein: CASSPPAWGTGELFF.

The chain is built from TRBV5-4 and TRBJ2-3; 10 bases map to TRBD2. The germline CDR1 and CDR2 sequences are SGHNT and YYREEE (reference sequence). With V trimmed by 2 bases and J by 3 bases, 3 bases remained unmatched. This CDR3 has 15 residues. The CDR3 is CASSFPTSGTDTQYF. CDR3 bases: TGTGCCAGCAGCTTTCCGACTAGCGGGACAGATACGCAGTATTTT. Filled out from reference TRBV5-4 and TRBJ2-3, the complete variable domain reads ETGVTQSPTHLIKTRGQQVTLRCSSQSGHNTVSWYQQALGQGPQFIFQYYREEENGRGNFPPRFSGLQFPNYSSELNVNALELDDSALYLCASSFPTSGTDTQYFGPGTRLTVL.

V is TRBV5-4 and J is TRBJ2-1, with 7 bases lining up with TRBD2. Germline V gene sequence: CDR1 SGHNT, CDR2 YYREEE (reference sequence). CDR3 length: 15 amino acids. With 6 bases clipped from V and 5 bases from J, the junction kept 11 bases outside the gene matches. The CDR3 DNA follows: TGTGCCAGCATGCCCTCTAGCGGACTTCACAATGAGCAGTTCTTC. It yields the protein CASMPSSGLHNEQFF.

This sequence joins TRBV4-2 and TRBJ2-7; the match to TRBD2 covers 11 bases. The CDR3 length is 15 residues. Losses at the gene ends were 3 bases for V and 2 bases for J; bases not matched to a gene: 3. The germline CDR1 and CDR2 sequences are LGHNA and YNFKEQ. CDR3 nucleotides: TGTGCCAGCAGCCAGGCTAGCGGGAGGCCCTACGAGCAGTACTTC. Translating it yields CASSQASGRPYEQYF.

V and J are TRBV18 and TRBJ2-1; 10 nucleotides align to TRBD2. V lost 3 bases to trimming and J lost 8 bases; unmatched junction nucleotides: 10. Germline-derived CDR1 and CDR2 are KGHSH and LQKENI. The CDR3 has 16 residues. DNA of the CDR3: TGTGCCAGCTCACCCCCTGGACTAGCGGTTGGGTATGAGCAGTTCTTC. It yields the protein CASSPPGLAVGYEQFF. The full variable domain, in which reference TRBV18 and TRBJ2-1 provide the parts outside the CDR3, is NAGVMQNPRHLVRRRGQEARLRCSPMKGHSHVYWYRQLPEEGLKFMVYLQKENIIDESGMPKERFSAEFPKEGPSILRIQQVVRGDSAAYFCASSPPGLAVGYEQFFGPGTRLTVL.

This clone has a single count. The CDR3 DNA reads as TGTGCCAGCAGTTTAGGAGGGGCCCTCTTGGCCGGGGAGCTGTTTTTT. Protein product: CASSLGGALLAGELFF. V gene TRBV28 combines with J gene TRBJ2-2; maybe TRBD2 (6 bases). Looked up from germline, CDR1 is MDHEN and CDR2 is SYDVKM. CDR3 length: 16 residues. V gave up 2 bases and J gave up 6 bases, with 16 bases separating them.

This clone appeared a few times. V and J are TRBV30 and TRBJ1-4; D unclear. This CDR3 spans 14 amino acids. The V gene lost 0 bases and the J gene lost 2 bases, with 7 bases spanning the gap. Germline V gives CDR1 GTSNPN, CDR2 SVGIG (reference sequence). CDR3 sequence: CAWSVRGTNEKLFF. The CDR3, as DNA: TGTGCCTGGAGTGTTCGAGGCACTAATGAAAAACTGTTTTTT.

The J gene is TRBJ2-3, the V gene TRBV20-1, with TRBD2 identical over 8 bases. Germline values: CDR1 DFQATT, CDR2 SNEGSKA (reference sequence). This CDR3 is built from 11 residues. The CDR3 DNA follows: TGCAGCAGCGGGAGTTCAGATACGCAGTATTTT. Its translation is CSSGSSDTQYF.

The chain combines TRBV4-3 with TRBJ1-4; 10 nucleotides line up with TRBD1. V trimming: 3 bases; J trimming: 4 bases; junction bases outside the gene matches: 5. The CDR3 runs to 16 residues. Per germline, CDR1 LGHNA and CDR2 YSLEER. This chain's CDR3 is CASSHDRGQGNEKLFF. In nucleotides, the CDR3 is TGCGCCAGCAGCCATGACAGGGGGCAGGGTAATGAAAAACTGTTTTTT.

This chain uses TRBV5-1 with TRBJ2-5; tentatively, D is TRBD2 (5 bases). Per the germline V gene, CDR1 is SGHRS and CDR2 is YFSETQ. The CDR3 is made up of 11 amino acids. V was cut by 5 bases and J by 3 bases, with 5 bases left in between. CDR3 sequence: CASRLEETQYF. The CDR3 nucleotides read TGCGCCAGCAGACTAGAAGAGACCCAGTACTTC. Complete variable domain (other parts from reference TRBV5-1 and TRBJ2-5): KAGVTQTPRYLIKTRGQQVTLSCSPISGHRSVSWYQQTPGQGLQFLFEYFSETQRNKGNFPGRFSGRQFSNSRSEMNVSTLELGDSALYLCASRLEETQYFGPGTRLLVL.

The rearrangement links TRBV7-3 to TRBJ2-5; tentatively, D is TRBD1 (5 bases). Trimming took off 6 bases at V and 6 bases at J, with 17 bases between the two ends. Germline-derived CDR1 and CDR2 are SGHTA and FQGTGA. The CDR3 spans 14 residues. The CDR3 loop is CASSQGRGEQTQYF. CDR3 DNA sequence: TGTGCCAGCAGTCAAGGAAGGGGCGAACAGACCCAGTACTTC.

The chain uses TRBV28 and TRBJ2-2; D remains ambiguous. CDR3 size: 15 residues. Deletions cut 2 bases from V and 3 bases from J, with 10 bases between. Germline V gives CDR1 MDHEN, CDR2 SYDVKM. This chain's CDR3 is CASSLGRWDTGELFF. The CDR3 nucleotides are TGTGCCAGCAGTTTAGGTCGGTGGGACACCGGGGAGCTGTTTTTT.

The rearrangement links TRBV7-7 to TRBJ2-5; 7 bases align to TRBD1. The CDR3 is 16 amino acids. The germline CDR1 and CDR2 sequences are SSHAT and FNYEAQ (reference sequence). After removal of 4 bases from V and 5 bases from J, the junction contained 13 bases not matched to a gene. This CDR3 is CASSSLSGTETETQYF. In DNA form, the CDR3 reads TGTGCCAGCAGCTCTTTGTCCGGGACAGAGACGGAGACCCAGTACTTC.

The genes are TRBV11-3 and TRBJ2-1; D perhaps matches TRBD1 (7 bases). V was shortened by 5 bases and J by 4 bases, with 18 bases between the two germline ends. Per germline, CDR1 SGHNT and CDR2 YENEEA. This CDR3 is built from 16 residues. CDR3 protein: CASSSRDSGGYNEQFF. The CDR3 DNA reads TGTGCCAGCAGCAGCCGGGACTCAGGGGGGTACAATGAGCAGTTCTTC.

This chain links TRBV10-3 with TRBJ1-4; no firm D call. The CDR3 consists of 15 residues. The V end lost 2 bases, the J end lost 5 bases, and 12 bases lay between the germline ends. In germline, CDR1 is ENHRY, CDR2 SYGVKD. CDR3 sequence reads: CAISEGASLNEKLFF. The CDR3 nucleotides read TGTGCCATCAGTGAGGGAGCTAGCTTAAATGAAAAACTGTTTTTT.

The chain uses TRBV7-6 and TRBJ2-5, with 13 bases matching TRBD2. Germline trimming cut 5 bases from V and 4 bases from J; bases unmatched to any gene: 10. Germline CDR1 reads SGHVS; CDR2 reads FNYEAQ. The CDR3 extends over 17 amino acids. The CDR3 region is CASSTGTSGTFGETQYF. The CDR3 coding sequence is TGTGCCAGCAGCACCGGGACTAGCGGGACCTTCGGAGAGACCCAGTACTTC.

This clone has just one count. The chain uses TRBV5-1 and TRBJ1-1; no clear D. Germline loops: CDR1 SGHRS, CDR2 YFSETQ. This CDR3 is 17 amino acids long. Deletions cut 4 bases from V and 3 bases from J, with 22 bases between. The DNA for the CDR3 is TGCGCCAGCAGCACGGGGAGCCGTACCTTCATGGACACTGAAGCTTTCTTT. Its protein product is CASSTGSRTFMDTEAFF.

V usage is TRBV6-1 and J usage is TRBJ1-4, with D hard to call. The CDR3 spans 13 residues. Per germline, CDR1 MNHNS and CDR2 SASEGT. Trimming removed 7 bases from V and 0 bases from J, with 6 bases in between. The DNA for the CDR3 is TGTGCCAGCAACCGGGCAACTAATGAAAAACTGTTTTTT. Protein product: CASNRATNEKLFF.

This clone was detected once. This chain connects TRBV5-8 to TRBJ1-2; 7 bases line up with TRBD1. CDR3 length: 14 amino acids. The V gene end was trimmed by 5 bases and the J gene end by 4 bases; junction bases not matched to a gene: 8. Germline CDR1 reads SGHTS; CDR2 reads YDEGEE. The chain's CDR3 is CASSRTGEFYGYTF. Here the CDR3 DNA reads TGTGCCAGCAGTCGGACAGGAGAATTCTATGGCTACACCTTC. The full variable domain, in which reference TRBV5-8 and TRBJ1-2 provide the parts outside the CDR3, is EAGVTQSPTHLIKTRGQQATLRCSPISGHTSVYWYQQALGLGLQFLLWYDEGEERNRGNFPPRFSGRQFPNYSSELNVNALELEDSALYLCASSRTGEFYGYTFGSGTRLTVV.

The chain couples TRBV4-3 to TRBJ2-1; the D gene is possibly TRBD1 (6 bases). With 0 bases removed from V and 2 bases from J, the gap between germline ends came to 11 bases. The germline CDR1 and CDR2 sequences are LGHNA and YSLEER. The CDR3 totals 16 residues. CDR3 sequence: CASSQEGTGTYNEQFF. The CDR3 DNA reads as TGCGCCAGCAGCCAAGAGGGAACAGGGACCTACAATGAGCAGTTCTTC.

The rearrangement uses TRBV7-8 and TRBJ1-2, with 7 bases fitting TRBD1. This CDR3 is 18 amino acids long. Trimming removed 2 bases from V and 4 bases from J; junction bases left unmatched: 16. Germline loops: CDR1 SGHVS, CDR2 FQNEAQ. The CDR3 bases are TGTGCCAGCAGCTTAACCGGGACAGTAGAGGGAGGCCTCTATGGCTACACCTTC. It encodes CASSLTGTVEGGLYGYTF.

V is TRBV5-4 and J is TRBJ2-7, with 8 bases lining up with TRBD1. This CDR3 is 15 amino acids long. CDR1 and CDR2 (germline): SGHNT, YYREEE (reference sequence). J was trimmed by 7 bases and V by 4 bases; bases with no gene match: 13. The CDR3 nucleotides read TGTGCCAGCAGCCCCAGGACAGGGCTAGCGCCAGAGCAGTACTTC. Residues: CASSPRTGLAPEQYF.

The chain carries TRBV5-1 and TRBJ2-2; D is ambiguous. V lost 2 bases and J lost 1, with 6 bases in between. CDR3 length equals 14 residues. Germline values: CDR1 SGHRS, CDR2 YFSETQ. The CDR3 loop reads CASSFPQNTGELFF. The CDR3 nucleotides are TGCGCCAGCAGCTTCCCACAGAACACCGGGGAGCTGTTTTTT.

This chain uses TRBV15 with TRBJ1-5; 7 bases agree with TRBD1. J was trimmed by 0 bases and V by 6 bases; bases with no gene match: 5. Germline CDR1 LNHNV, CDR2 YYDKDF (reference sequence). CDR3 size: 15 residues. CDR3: CATRGTAYSNQPQHF. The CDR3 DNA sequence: TGTGCCACCAGGGGGACAGCTTATAGCAATCAGCCCCAGCATTTT.

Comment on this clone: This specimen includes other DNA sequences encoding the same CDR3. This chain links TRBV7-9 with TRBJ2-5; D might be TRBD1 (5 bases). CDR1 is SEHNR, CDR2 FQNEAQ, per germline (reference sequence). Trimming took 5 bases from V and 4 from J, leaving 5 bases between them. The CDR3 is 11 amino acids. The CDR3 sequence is CASSRGETQYF. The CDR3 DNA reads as TGTGCCAGCAGCAGGGGAGAGACCCAGTACTTC. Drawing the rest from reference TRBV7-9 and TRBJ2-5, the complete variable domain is DTGVSQNPRHKITKRGQNVTFRCDPISEHNRLYWYRQTLGQGPEFLTYFQNEAQLEKSRLLSDRFSAERPKGSFSTLEIQRTEQGDSAMYLCASSRGETQYFGPGTRLLVL.

The CDR3 sequence is CAWRTTANEQFF. Written as DNA, the CDR3 is TGTGCCTGGAGGACGACAGCTAATGAGCAGTTCTTC. The chain is built from TRBV30 and TRBJ2-1, with D possibly matching TRBD1 (5 bases). Trimming stripped 3 bases from V and 7 bases from J, with 10 bases between. The CDR3 runs to 12 residues. Germline CDR1 reads GTSNPN; CDR2 reads SVGIG (reference sequence).